This TCR beta chain was obtained from a study of spatial heterogeneity in lung cancer. Looking at the study overall: Tumor regions showed TCR transcript counts that correlated strongly with a T cell module score from matched bulk RNA-seq.

Each TCR cDNA molecule carried a unique molecular identifier. TCRdb redid the calling of the 5' RACE reads with MiXCR, one entry per CDR3 protein. Found here are 7,500 to 8,000 distinct CDR3 sequences, 6% to 7% of them singletons; the top ten hold 18%. Whole-study findings and limits: Expanded TCRs classified as ubiquitous or regional were counted, and these counts tracked ubiquitous and regional nonsynonymous mutations, respectively. The number of expanded tumor alpha and beta chains correlated with mutation number.

There are 14 residues in the CDR3. Germline lookup yields CDR1 GTSNPN and CDR2 SVGIG (reference sequence). The germline V and J ends were trimmed by 4 bases and 2 bases, with 15 bases remaining between them. To note about this clonotype: Antigen specificity is unknown.

Time point given: sample taken at primary tumor resection. This sequence was found in a female donor with early-stage non-small cell lung cancer. The V call is TRBV30, the J call TRBJ2-7; D might be TRBD1 or TRBD2, each matching 6 bases. Specimen: lung tumor tissue, collected at surgery. The CDR3 DNA follows: TGTGCCTGGACCCGAAGGGGGGTACCCTACGAGCAGTACTTC. Protein sequence: CAWTRRGVPYEQYF.